A single T cell receptor (beta chain) is shown here with its context. TCRdb's table, derived via immunoSEQ multiplex PCR, lists solely in-frame clones and lacks some. The data show over 650,000 clones, more than 75% seen once. The sample originates from a study of shared T cell receptors in the human thymus. Per germline, CDR1 SGHRS and CDR2 YFSETQ. Trimming shortened V by 2 bases and J by 3 bases, and 10 bases separated the two germline ends. This CDR3 comprises 14 residues. These data were also reused for a study on human thymus T cells.

This receptor was identified in a boy younger than two with a congenital heart defect. Material: thymocytes. The J gene is TRBJ2-3, the V gene TRBV5-1; tentatively, D is TRBD1 (6 bases). CDR3 loop: CASSFGQKTDTQYF. The CDR3 DNA is TGCGCCAGCAGCTTCGGACAGAAGACAGATACGCAGTATTTT.